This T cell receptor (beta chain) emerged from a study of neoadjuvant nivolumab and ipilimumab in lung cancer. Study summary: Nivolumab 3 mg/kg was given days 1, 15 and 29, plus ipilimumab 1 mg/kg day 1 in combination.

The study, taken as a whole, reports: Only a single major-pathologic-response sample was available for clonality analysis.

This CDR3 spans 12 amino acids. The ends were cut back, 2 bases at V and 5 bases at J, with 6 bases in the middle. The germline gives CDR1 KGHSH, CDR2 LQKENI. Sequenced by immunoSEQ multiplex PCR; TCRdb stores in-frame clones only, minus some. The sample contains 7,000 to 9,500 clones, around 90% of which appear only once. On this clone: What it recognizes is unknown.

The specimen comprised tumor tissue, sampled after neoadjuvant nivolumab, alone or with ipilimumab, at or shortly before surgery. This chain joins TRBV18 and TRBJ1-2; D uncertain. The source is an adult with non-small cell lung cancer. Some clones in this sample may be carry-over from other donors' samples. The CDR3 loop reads CASSPNGYGYTF. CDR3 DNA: TGTGCCAGCTCACCAAACGGGTATGGCTACACCTTC. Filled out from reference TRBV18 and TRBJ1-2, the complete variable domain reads NAGVMQNPRHLVRRRGQEARLRCSPMKGHSHVYWYRQLPEEGLKFMVYLQKENIIDESGMPKERFSAEFPKEGPSILRIQQVVRGDSAAYFCASSPNGYGYTFGSGTRLTVV.